This T cell receptor (beta chain) was sequenced in a study of monozygotic twins with inflammatory bowel disease. Every single donor had a roughly 2.5 ml blood sample drawn. The template was total RNA from whole blood, with no T cell sorting. Reprocessing the 5' RACE reads, TCRdb reports a single entry for every CDR3 protein and omits DNA. With about 420,000 distinct CDR3 sequences in the sample, the ten largest clones hold 2% to 3%. Study results and caveats: Healthy co-twins showed greater TCRbeta diversity (inverse Simpson) than IBD patients. Repertoire similarity did not differ between concordant and discordant twins, perhaps due to limited power.

The CDR3 has 18 amino acids. From germline, CDR1 is MNHEY and CDR2 SMNVEV (reference sequence). To note about this clonotype: Its antigen remains unidentified.

The sample comprised blood. The V and J genes are TRBV27 and TRBJ2-2; the D call from TCRdb, TRBD2, cannot be confirmed without DNA. The clonotype originates from a human donor with ulcerative colitis or Crohn's disease, or a healthy co-twin of an affected twin (not recorded which). CDR3 protein: CASSRGLAGFSNTGELFF.